The rows below give T cell receptor beta chains drawn from one sample of a study of blood T cell repertoires in COVID-19. TCRdb keeps only in-frame clones here, not all; method: immunoSEQ multiplex PCR. The data contain approximately 120,000 clones, approximately 74% of them singletons. Material: peripheral blood. Receptors were obtained from a man older than 75 with COVID-19, enrolled during active disease. CDR3s include the opening cysteine and the closing phenylalanine or tryptophan. Each record gives: V gene, CDR3 protein.

v_call: TRBV7-9
cdr3_aa: CASSSGGLVYNSPLHF

v_call: TRBV5-4
cdr3_aa: CASSFRSGPGPREQYF

v_call: TRBV19
cdr3_aa: CASSIPPTVYSNQPQHF

v_call: TRBV19
cdr3_aa: CASSSRDRDEQYF

v_call: TRBV6-5
cdr3_aa: CASSRQGYEQYF

v_call: TRBV28
cdr3_aa: CASRRGYTEAFF

v_call: TRBV3-1/TRBV3-2
cdr3_aa: CASSLGTGIQYEQYF

v_call: TRBV28
cdr3_aa: CASSFGQGAFYEQYF

v_call: TRBV6-5
cdr3_aa: CASSSGGVTEAFF

v_call: TRBV28
cdr3_aa: CATRPSNTGELFF

v_call: TRBV7-3
cdr3_aa: CASSPTGGAGQPQHF

v_call: TRBV1
cdr3_aa: CTSRLSSGNTIYF

v_call: TRBV12-3/TRBV12-4
cdr3_aa: CATGTGALGEQYF

v_call: TRBV19
cdr3_aa: CASSILTTGSTDTQYF

v_call: TRBV4-1
cdr3_aa: CASSQYSGSSFGEQYF

v_call: TRBV5-6
cdr3_aa: CASSSGLATDTQYF

v_call: TRBV19
cdr3_aa: CASSPRQGNTEAFF

v_call: TRBV9
cdr3_aa: CASSVPGRGETQYF

v_call: TRBV18
cdr3_aa: CASFPPAYNEQFF

v_call: TRBV24-1
cdr3_aa: CATLGPGLGGRNEQFF

v_call: TRBV15
cdr3_aa: CATSRDPGTGGGYTF

v_call: TRBV2
cdr3_aa: CASSVELIGYQPQHF

v_call: TRBV28
cdr3_aa: CASRQGADQPQHF

v_call: TRBV7-2
cdr3_aa: CASSFFGANVLTF

v_call: TRBV5-1
cdr3_aa: CASSRTSGSIYEQYF

v_call: TRBV6-2/TRBV6-3
cdr3_aa: CASTPAGGETQYF

v_call: TRBV28
cdr3_aa: CASSSPSSTGLGEKLFF

v_call: TRBV28
cdr3_aa: CASSWDRMSQFEAFF

v_call: TRBV25-1
cdr3_aa: CASSPRRRVESTEAFF

v_call: TRBV19
cdr3_aa: CASSIWGGQPQHF

v_call: TRBV27
cdr3_aa: CASSFGTGGLFF

v_call: TRBV7-9
cdr3_aa: CASSPRAGGLGNEQFF

v_call: TRBV28
cdr3_aa: CASSPVAGNEQFF

v_call: TRBV9
cdr3_aa: CASSPPTSGRHSSYNEQFF

v_call: TRBV6-5
cdr3_aa: CASSYSGLAGNEQFF

v_call: TRBV7-2
cdr3_aa: CASILAVTSGSLAGELFF

v_call: TRBV7-9
cdr3_aa: CASSLPDRATAPNYGYTF